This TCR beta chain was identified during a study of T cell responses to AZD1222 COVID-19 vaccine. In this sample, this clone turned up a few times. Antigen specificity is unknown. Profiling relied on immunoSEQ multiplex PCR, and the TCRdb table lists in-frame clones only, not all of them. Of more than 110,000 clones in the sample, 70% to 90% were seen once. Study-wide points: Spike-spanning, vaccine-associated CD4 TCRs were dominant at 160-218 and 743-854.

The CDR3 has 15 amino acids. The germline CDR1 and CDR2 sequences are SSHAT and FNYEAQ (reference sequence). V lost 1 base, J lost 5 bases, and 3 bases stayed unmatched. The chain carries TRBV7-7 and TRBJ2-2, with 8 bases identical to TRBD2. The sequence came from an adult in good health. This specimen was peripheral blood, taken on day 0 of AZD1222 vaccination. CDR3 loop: CASSLGREGTGELFF. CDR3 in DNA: TGTGCCAGCAGCTTAGGCCGGGAGGGGACCGGGGAGCTGTTTTTT.